This T cell receptor beta chain derives from a study of identical twins. In TCRdb, the 5' RACE reads were re-called with MiXCR into one record per CDR3 protein. The table shows about 660,000 distinct CDR3 sequences, with 8.5% to 9% occurring only once. This CDR3 comprises 16 residues. The V gene end was trimmed by 4 bases and the J gene end by 6 bases; junction bases not matched to a gene: 13. CDR1 DFQATT and CDR2 SNEGSKA come from the germline V gene (reference sequence). This clonotype was detected ten times or more. The antigen is undetermined. Overall study results and limits: For out-of-frame beta sequences, excess twin sharing was weaker.

The same data also contributed to another study, on yellow fever vaccine responses in identical twins.

The receptor was derived from a woman aged 18 to 35 in good health. The rearrangement uses TRBV20-1 and TRBJ1-4; 8 nucleotides align to TRBD1. The sequencing sample was made of PBMCs. CDR3 nucleotides: TGCAGTGCTACCGATCCAGGGGGCAAGGTCGATGAAAAACTGTTTTTT. The encoded protein is CSATDPGGKVDEKLFF.